This TCR beta chain was captured in a study of CXCR3-negative and CXCR3-positive naive CD8 T cells. Study results and limitations: Higher TRB CDR3 hydrophobicity marked CXCR3-positive naive cells relative to CXCR3-negative naive cells. Surface CD5 was comparable between naive subsets; TCR strength was inferred from TRB CDR3 properties.

Naive CD8+ T cells showed a CD45RO-CCR7+CD27+CD95- phenotype. The authors prepared UMI-labeled TRB cDNA libraries by 5' RACE. TCRdb re-analyzed the 5' RACE reads; it lists each CDR3 protein once, without DNA. This table lists about 89,000 distinct CDR3 sequences. The V gene's germline CDR1 is MDHEN and CDR2 SYDVKM. CDR3 length: 19 amino acids. Concerning this clonotype itself: The target antigen is unknown.

Sequenced: naive CXCR3+ CD8+ T cells from blood. The subset is: CD45RO-CCR7+CD27+CD95- naive CD8+ T cells expressing CXCR3 (TNR3+). The chain joins TRBV28 to TRBJ2-3; the TRBD2 assignment by TCRdb is unverifiable without DNA. The clonotype was recovered from a human donor in good health. Some clones in this sample may be carry-over from other donors' samples. The chain's CDR3 is CASSLEGTSGEGSTDTQYF.